The clone carrying this T cell receptor beta chain was seen a single time. The repertoire was sequenced with immunoSEQ multiplex PCR; TCRdb's copy has only in-frame clones and lacks some. In the table there are about 120,000 clones, approximately 90% of which are singletons. The data are from a study of control samples from healthy donors and cancer patients. Trimming shortened V by 8 bases and J by 5 bases, and 18 bases separated the two germline ends. This CDR3 comprises 14 residues. Germline loops: CDR1 MNHEY, CDR2 SVGAGI. The clonotype was recovered from a man between 25 and 39 years old in good health. The chain links TRBV6-5 to TRBJ1-2; D is possibly TRBD1 (5 bases). Sequenced sample: blood. The CDR3 DNA sequence: TGTGCCAGCCCCCCAGATGGCAGGGCTTATGGCTACACCTTC. Its protein product is CASPPDGRAYGYTF.